The rows below give T cell receptor beta chains drawn from one sample of a study of CD8+CD57+ T cells in acquired aplastic anemia. TCRdb processed the reads anew with MiXCR; each CDR3 protein has one entry. Of roughly 260,000 distinct CDR3 sequences in the sample, 40% to 50% are singletons; the top ten hold 7.8%. The sample taken for sequencing was sorted CD4+, CD8+, or CD8+CD57+ T cells (not recorded which) from PBMCs. The receptor source for this set is a human donor with aplastic anemia. CDR3s leave out the opening cysteine and the closing phenylalanine or tryptophan. A D gene is named only where the DNA matches it firmly. Not every row has a clone size; where given, it reads once, few, many or a size class.

CDR3 length: 13; D gene: NA; J gene: TRBJ2-1; V gene: TRBV6-1; clone size: NA; CDR3 protein: ASSEQGSSYNEQF
CDR3 length: 14; D gene: NA; J gene: TRBJ1-1; V gene: TRBV5-4; clone size: NA; CDR3 protein: ASSSTNDVLNTEAF
CDR3 length: 12; D gene: TRBD2; J gene: TRBJ2-5; V gene: TRBV6-6; clone size: NA; CDR3 protein: ASRTAGAQETQY
CDR3 length: 13; D gene: NA; J gene: TRBJ1-1; V gene: TRBV9; clone size: many; CDR3 protein: ASSATTPGNTEAF
CDR3 length: 13; D gene: NA; J gene: TRBJ2-2; V gene: TRBV14; clone size: many; CDR3 protein: ASSPGTRVTGELF
CDR3 length: 12; D gene: NA; J gene: TRBJ2-5; V gene: TRBV7-2; clone size: NA; CDR3 protein: ASSLQVSAETQY
CDR3 length: 9; D gene: NA; J gene: TRBJ2-1; V gene: TRBV29-1; clone size: many; CDR3 protein: SVTGYSEQF
CDR3 length: 12; D gene: NA; J gene: TRBJ1-1; V gene: TRBV12-3/TRBV12-4; clone size: NA; CDR3 protein: ASSPGGLNTEAF
CDR3 length: 13; D gene: NA; J gene: TRBJ1-4; V gene: TRBV5-1; clone size: NA; CDR3 protein: ASSSGRDGNEKLF
CDR3 length: 13; D gene: NA; J gene: TRBJ1-4; V gene: TRBV3-1; clone size: many; CDR3 protein: ASSQSDSLNEKLF
CDR3 length: 12; D gene: NA; J gene: TRBJ1-5; V gene: TRBV30; clone size: few; CDR3 protein: AWSVAGSDQPQH
CDR3 length: 11; D gene: NA; J gene: TRBJ2-5; V gene: TRBV7-9; clone size: many; CDR3 protein: ASSSGGQETQY
CDR3 length: 18; D gene: NA; J gene: TRBJ2-1; V gene: TRBV20-1; clone size: once; CDR3 protein: SARNRETGELEGLSNEQF
CDR3 length: 12; D gene: NA; J gene: TRBJ1-5; V gene: TRBV2; clone size: NA; CDR3 protein: ASSESYSNQLQH
CDR3 length: 13; D gene: TRBD1; J gene: TRBJ1-6; V gene: TRBV15; clone size: NA; CDR3 protein: ATSRQGSGNSPLH
CDR3 length: 13; D gene: TRBD2; J gene: TRBJ2-1; V gene: TRBV2; clone size: NA; CDR3 protein: ASLHLSTSGKGQF
CDR3 length: 14; D gene: NA; J gene: TRBJ1-2; V gene: TRBV2; clone size: NA; CDR3 protein: ASSADSFGRGYGYT